Shown below are 13 T cell receptor beta chains from a single sample sequenced in a study of T cells in Graves' hyperthyroidism and ophthalmopathy. TCR beta CDR3 regions were amplified from RNA. The TCR CDR3 first-round RT-PCR relied on the HTBI primer set. TCRdb recomputed calls from the multiplex PCR reads with MiXCR, one row per CDR3 protein. Among fewer than 550,000 distinct CDR3 sequences listed, 15% to 19% were seen once. Sequenced input: blood. The source of these receptors is a woman under 30 with Graves' hyperthyroidism.

This clonotype was picked up many times. The genes are TRBV20-1 and TRBJ2-7, with D perhaps TRBD2 (6 bases). The V end was cut by 6 bases, the J end by 7 bases, with 19 bases between. The CDR3 runs to 13 residues. Germline loops: CDR1 DFQATT, CDR2 SNEGSKA (reference sequence). CDR3 DNA sequence: TGCAGTGCGGGGGGAAGAGGTCCTAGGGAGCAGTACTTC. The encoded protein is CSAGGRGPREQYF.

V gene TRBV6-1 combines with J gene TRBJ1-3, with 10 bases that match TRBD1. V lost 6 bases to trimming and J lost 5 bases; unmatched junction nucleotides: 4. Germline V CDR1 and CDR2: MNHNS, SASEGT. The CDR3 is made up of 14 amino acids. CDR3 DNA sequence: TGTGCCAGCAGCGGGACAGGGGTTCGAAACACCATATATTTT. As protein: CASSGTGVRNTIYF.

This clonotype occurred many times. This rearrangement joins TRBV12-3 or TRBV12-4 to TRBJ2-7; D ambiguous. V lost 7 bases to trimming and J lost 4 bases, with 14 bases between them. This CDR3 contains 13 residues. The CDR3 DNA follows: TGTGCCAGCAAGAATTGGGGAAGGTACGAGCAGTACTTC. Its translation: CASKNWGRYEQYF.

The genes are TRBV5-6 and TRBJ2-1, with 10 bases lining up with TRBD2. Germline trimming cut 5 bases from V and 6 bases from J; bases unmatched to any gene: 5. From germline, CDR1 is SGHDT and CDR2 YYEEEE. The CDR3 length is 14 residues. The CDR3 region is CASRHTSGVNEQFF. The CDR3 nucleotides are TGTGCCAGCAGACACACTAGCGGGGTCAATGAGCAGTTCTTC.

This clonotype showed up many times. The chain recombines TRBV2 with TRBJ2-6, with D possibly matching TRBD1 (5 bases). Germline CDR1 and CDR2: SNHLY and FYNNEI. Trimming took off 3 bases at V and 0 bases at J, with 6 bases between the two ends. The length of the CDR3 is 15 residues. The CDR3 region is CASSDGHSGANVLTF. CDR3 in DNA: TGTGCCAGCAGTGACGGACACTCTGGGGCCAACGTCCTGACTTTC.

A remark on this clonotype: An end of the junction differs from the germline gene, which may be a read error. The chain has TRBV7-6 and TRBJ1-1, with 7 bases fitting TRBD1. The CDR3 extends over 16 amino acids. The germline V gene encodes CDR1 SGHVS and CDR2 FNYEAQ. CDR3 amino acids: CASLPSRDRKNTEASF. CDR3 nucleotides: TGTGCCAGCCTCCCCAGCCGGGACAGAAAGAACACTGAAGCTTCCTTT.

The sample holds many counts of this clonotype. The chain combines TRBV4-1 with TRBJ2-1; TRBD2 is a possible D gene (5 bases). V lost 1 base, J lost 6 bases, and 16 bases lay in between. Per germline, CDR1 MGHRA and CDR2 YSYEKL. CDR3 length equals 16 residues. Written as DNA, the CDR3 is TGCGCCAGCAGCCAAGCCCATCCGGGTGGAGGCAATGAGCAGTTCTTC. It translates to CASSQAHPGGGNEQFF.

The chain combines TRBV6-4 with TRBJ1-5; TRBD1 agrees at 7 bases. The CDR3 sequence is 18 residues long. V shed 9 bases and J 0 bases; nucleotides not matched to a gene: 17. CDR1 and CDR2 from the germline V gene are MRHNA and SNTAGT. The CDR3 loop is CARIRDSGWFGSNQPQHF. In DNA, the CDR3 is TGTGCCAGGATCCGGGACAGTGGATGGTTTGGTAGCAATCAGCCCCAGCATTTT.

This clonotype appeared many times. The V call is TRBV10-2, the J call TRBJ2-3; D call uncertain. V was trimmed by 7 bases and J by 0 bases, leaving 11 bases between them. This CDR3 is built from 14 residues. Germline CDR1 is WSHSY and CDR2 is SAAADI. This CDR3 reads CASKSLLSTDTQYF. The DNA for the CDR3 is TGCGCCAGCAAATCACTACTAAGCACAGATACGCAGTATTTT.

This clonotype showed up just a few times. The chain combines TRBV6-5 with TRBJ1-3, with D hard to call. The CDR3 covers 17 residues. Germline V gene data show CDR1 as MNHEY and CDR2 as SVGAGI. V dropped 0 bases and J dropped 0 bases, with 12 bases sitting between them. Written as DNA, the CDR3 is TGTGCCAGCAGTTACTCGGCGGTCCTTCGCTCTGGAAACACCATATATTTT. This encodes CASSYSAVLRSGNTIYF.

This clonotype came up many times. This chain joins TRBV11-2 and TRBJ1-2; D not certain. With 0 bases removed from V and 0 bases from J, the gap between germline ends came to 8 bases. This CDR3 spans 15 amino acids. Germline CDR1 is SGHAT and CDR2 is FQNNGV. The DNA of the CDR3 is TGTGCCAGCAGCTTAGATTTGAAATCTAACTATGGCTACACCTTC. It translates to CASSLDLKSNYGYTF.

This clonotype was picked up many times. The chain uses TRBV28 and TRBJ2-7, with 9 bases lining up with TRBD1. Germline assignment: CDR1 MDHEN and CDR2 SYDVKM. Germline trimming cut 5 bases from V and 9 bases from J; bases unmatched to any gene: 11. This CDR3 region has 14 residues. This chain's CDR3 is CASSPPGQGSGQYF. In DNA form, the CDR3 reads TGTGCCAGCAGTCCCCCGGGACAGGGCTCGGGGCAGTACTTC.

This clonotype was recorded many times. The V call is TRBV2, the J call TRBJ1-1; no reliable D call. The CDR3 is 15 residues long. Per the germline V gene, CDR1 is SNHLY and CDR2 is FYNNEI. The V end lost 3 bases, the J end lost 5 bases, and 16 bases lay between the germline ends. CDR3 nucleotide sequence: TGTGCCAGCAGTGACTCTCCCCGAGGAAATACTGAAGCTTTCTTT. Translating gives CASSDSPRGNTEAFF.